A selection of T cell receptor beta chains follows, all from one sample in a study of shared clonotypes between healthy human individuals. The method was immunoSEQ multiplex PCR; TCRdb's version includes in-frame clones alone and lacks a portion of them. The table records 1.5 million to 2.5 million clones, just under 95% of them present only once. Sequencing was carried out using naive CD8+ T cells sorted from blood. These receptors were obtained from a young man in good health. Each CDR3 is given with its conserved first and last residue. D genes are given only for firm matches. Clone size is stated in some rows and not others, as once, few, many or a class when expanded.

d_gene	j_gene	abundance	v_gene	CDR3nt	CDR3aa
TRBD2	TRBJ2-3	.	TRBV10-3	TGTGCCATCAGTATAGTAGCGGGAGGATCCACAGATACGCAGTATTTT	CAISIVAGGSTDTQYF
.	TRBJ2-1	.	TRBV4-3	TGCGCCAGCAGCCAAGATCTCGGCAATGAGCAGTTCTTC	CASSQDLGNEQFF
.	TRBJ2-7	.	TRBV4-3	TGCGCCAGCAGCCAGTTCCTCCAATCCGGGACACTGTACGAGCAGTACTTC	CASSQFLQSGTLYEQYF
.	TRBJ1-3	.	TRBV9	TGTGCCAGCAGCTCCTCAGGTGCCTCTGGAAACACCATATATTTT	CASSSSGASGNTIYF
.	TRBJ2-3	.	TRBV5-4	TGTGCCAGCAGCTTGTCGTTTGGGCTACCAAGCACAGATACGCAGTATTTT	CASSLSFGLPSTDTQYF
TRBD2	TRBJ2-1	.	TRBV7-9	TGTGCCAGCAGCTCTTCCGGGACTAGCCCGGTCTACAATGAGCAGTTCTTC	CASSSSGTSPVYNEQFF
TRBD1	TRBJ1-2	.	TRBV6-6	TGTGCCAGCAGTACTACAGGGGAACCCTATGGCTACACCTTC	CASSTTGEPYGYTF
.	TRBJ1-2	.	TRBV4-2	TGTGCCAGCAGCCCCGTGGACACCATAAACTATGGCTACACCTTC	CASSPVDTINYGYTF
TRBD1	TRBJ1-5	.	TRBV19	TGTGCCAGTAGTCCCGTGGACAGGGGAGGATGGCAGCCCCAGCATTTT	CASSPVDRGGWQPQHF
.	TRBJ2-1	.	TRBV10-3	TGTGCCATCAGTGAGTCGTTTTACGGGGGATCATACAATGAGCAGTTCTTC	CAISESFYGGSYNEQFF
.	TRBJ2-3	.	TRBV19	TGTGCCAGTAGTCCGCTAGCTGGGTACACAGATACGCAGTATTTT	CASSPLAGYTDTQYF
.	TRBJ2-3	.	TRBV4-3	TGCGCCAGCAGCCACGGGAGAGGGGCAGATACGCAGTATTTT	CASSHGRGADTQYF
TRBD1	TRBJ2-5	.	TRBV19	TGTGCCAGTAGTATCGGGACAGGGGCTCAAGAGACCCAGTACTTC	CASSIGTGAQETQYF
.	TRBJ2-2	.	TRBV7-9	TGTGCCAGCAGCTGGGGCCTCACCGGGGAGCTGTTTTTT	CASSWGLTGELFF
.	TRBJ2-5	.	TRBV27	TGTGCCAGCAGTGTTCTCGGGGGAGAGACCCAGTACTTC	CASSVLGGETQYF
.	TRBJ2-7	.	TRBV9	TGTGCCAGCAGCGGATACTCTTCCTACGAGCAGTACTTC	CASSGYSSYEQYF
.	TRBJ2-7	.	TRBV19	TGTGCCAGTAGTATACGGGTGGGTTACGAGCAGTACTTC	CASSIRVGYEQYF
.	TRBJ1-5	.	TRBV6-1	TGTGCCAGCAGTGTTACCAGCAATCAGCCCCAGCATTTT	CASSVTSNQPQHF
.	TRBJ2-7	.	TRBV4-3	TGCGCCAGCAGCCAAGTCCGGACAGTAGCCTACGAGCAGTACTTC	CASSQVRTVAYEQYF
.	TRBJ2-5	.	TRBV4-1	TGCGCCAGCAGCCCCCGGCTAGCCCTAGAGACCCAGTACTTC	CASSPRLALETQYF
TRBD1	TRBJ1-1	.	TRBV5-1	TGCGCCAGCAGCTTTACAGGGGGCTCGGTCACTGAAGCTTTCTTT	CASSFTGGSVTEAFF
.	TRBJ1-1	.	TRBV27	TGTGCCAGCAGTTTATCCCCACTGACTGAAGCTTTCTTT	CASSLSPLTEAFF
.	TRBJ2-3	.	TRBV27	TGTGCCAGCAGTTTTAAAGTTACAGATACGCAGTATTTT	CASSFKVTDTQYF
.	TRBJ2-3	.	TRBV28	TGTGCCAGCAGCTTCGAGGGCACAGATACGCAGTATTTT	CASSFEGTDTQYF
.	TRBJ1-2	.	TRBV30	TGTGCCTGGAGAGCGTCGAATGGCTACACCTTC	CAWRASNGYTF
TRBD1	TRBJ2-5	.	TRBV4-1	TGCGCCAGCAGCCATGCGACAGGGGGCGAGACCCAGTACTTC	CASSHATGGETQYF
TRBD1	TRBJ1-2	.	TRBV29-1	TGCAGCGTTGACCTCGGACAGGGCTATGGCTACACCTTC	CSVDLGQGYGYTF
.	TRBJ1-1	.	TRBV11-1	TGTGCCAGCACCTTGATGGGGCCGCCCGAAGCTTTCTTT	CASTLMGPPEAFF
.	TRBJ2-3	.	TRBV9	TGTGCCAGCAGCGGAGACACAGATACGCAGTATTTT	CASSGDTDTQYF
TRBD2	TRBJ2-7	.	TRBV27	TGTGCCAGCAGCCATACACTCGGGAGGCCCTACGAGCAGTACTTC	CASSHTLGRPYEQYF
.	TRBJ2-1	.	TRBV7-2	TGTGCCAGCAGCCTCCACCGGGCGGGGAACCACAATGAGCAGTTCTTC	CASSLHRAGNHNEQFF
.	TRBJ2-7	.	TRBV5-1	TGCGCCAGCAGGGGGGGCCTGACCTACGAGCAGTACTTC	CASRGGLTYEQYF
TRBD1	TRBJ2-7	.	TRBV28	TGTGCCAGCAGTTCCCGGGACAGCCACAACTACGAGCAGTACTTC	CASSSRDSHNYEQYF
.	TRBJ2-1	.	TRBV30	TGTGCCTGGAGTGTAGGGGAAGAGCAGTTCTTC	CAWSVGEEQFF
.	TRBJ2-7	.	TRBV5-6	TGTGCCAGCAGCTTTAATACAGGGATGTCGTACGAGCAGTACTTC	CASSFNTGMSYEQYF
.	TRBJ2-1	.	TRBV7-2	TGTGCCAGCAGCTTTTACAATGAGCAGTTCTTC	CASSFYNEQFF
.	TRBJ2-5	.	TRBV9	TGTGCCAGCAGCACTACAGAGTACCAAGAGACCCAGTACTTC	CASSTTEYQETQYF
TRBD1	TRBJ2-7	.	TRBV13	TGTGCCAGCAGCTCAGCCGGGACAGGGTATCGCGAGCAGTACTTC	CASSSAGTGYREQYF
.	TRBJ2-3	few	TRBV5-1	TGCGCCAGCAGCTTGGACCAGTATACAGATACGCAGTATTTT	CASSLDQYTDTQYF
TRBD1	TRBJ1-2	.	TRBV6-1	TGTGCCAGCAGTGATGAAACAGGGGGCGTCTATGGCTACACCTTC	CASSDETGGVYGYTF
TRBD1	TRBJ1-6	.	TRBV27	TGTGCCAGCAGGCCGGGACAGAATTCACCCCTCCACTTT	CASRPGQNSPLHF
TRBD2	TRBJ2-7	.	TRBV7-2	TGTGCCAGCAGCAAAGCGGGAGGGAGCTCCTACGAGCAGTACTTC	CASSKAGGSSYEQYF
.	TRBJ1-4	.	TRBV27	TGTGCCAGCAGTTTCGGCACAAGGAGTGAAAAACTGTTTTTT	CASSFGTRSEKLFF
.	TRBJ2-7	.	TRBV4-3	TGCGCCAGCAGCCAAGATTGGCCTTCCCCCGGGTACGAGCAGTACTTC	CASSQDWPSPGYEQYF
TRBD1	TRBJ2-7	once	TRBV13	TGTGCCAGCAGCGCAGGACAGGAGAGCTCCTACGAGCAGTACTTC	CASSAGQESSYEQYF
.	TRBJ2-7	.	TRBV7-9	TGTGCCAGCAGCTTAGTCCCGGACGGCTACGAGCAGTACTTC	CASSLVPDGYEQYF
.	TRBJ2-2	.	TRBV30	TGTGCCTGGAGTGTAGGGGGCACCGGGGAGCTGTTTTTT	CAWSVGGTGELFF